The next 20 T cell receptor beta chains were all read from a single sample in a study of human versus mouse CDR3 diversity and MHC coevolution. The protocol was immunoSEQ multiplex PCR, while the TCRdb copy is restricted to in-frame clones and leaves out a portion. Of just under 60,000 clones in the sample, roughly 94% were seen once. The sequenced material came from naive CD4+ T cells from blood. Subset of the sample: CD45RO-negative CD62L-positive naive CD4 T cells. Every receptor here comes from a person in their 60s in good health.

The V call is TRBV11-3, the J call TRBJ2-1, with 12 positions matching TRBD2. The germline V gene encodes CDR1 SGHNT and CDR2 YENEEA. This CDR3 is 16 amino acids long. Trimming took 5 bases from V and 7 from J; bases not matched to a gene: 9. CDR3 sequence: CASSRRLAGVGNEQFF. The CDR3 DNA reads TGTGCCAGCAGCCGTAGACTAGCGGGAGTAGGGAATGAGCAGTTCTTC.

The V gene is TRBV7-7, the J gene TRBJ2-5; 7 bases match TRBD1. From germline, CDR1 is SSHAT and CDR2 FNYEAQ (reference sequence). This CDR3 spans 13 amino acids. The ends lost 5 bases at V and 3 bases at J; junction bases unmatched: 3. The CDR3 region has the DNA TGTGCCAGCAGCGCTGGGACAGAAGAGACCCAGTACTTC. Residues: CASSAGTEETQYF.

This clone occurred once. The chain uses TRBV19 and TRBJ1-1, with a possible D match to TRBD1 (5 bases). This CDR3 contains 14 residues. Germline V gene sequence: CDR1 LNHDA, CDR2 SQIVND (reference sequence). V was pared by 3 bases and J by 3 bases, with 11 bases between. CDR3 amino acids: CASSIAGTYTEAFF. CDR3 DNA: TGTGCCAGTAGTATTGCAGGGACTTACACTGAAGCTTTCTTT.

J is TRBJ2-5 and V is TRBV9, with TRBD2 as a possible D gene (5 bases). CDR1 is SGDLS, CDR2 YYNGEE, per germline. V was shortened by 4 bases and J by 3 bases, with 10 bases between the two germline ends. CDR3 length: 13 amino acids. The chain's CDR3 is CASSPDGEETQYF. DNA for the CDR3: TGTGCCAGCAGCCCTGACGGGGAAGAGACCCAGTACTTC.

The chain is built from TRBV2 and TRBJ1-5, with a tentative D call TRBD1 (6 bases). Germline loops: CDR1 SNHLY, CDR2 FYNNEI. The length of the CDR3 is 15 residues. Trimming removed 4 bases at V and 7 bases at J, with 17 bases between. The CDR3 nucleotides are TGTGCCAGCAGTGTCGACAGGTCGTCGGGGCAGCCCCAGCATTTT. Amino acid sequence: CASSVDRSSGQPQHF.

The chain recombines TRBV5-6 with TRBJ2-7, with 9 bases that match TRBD1. The CDR3 has 14 amino acids. The germline gives CDR1 SGHDT, CDR2 YYEEEE. The junction had 5 bases not matched to a gene; V was cut back by 1 base and J by 6 bases. CDR3 sequence: CASSLPGTGTEQYF. The CDR3, as DNA: TGTGCCAGCAGCTTGCCCGGGACAGGGACCGAGCAGTACTTC.

This chain uses TRBV7-8 with TRBJ2-1; tentatively, D is TRBD1 (7 bases). V was trimmed by 1 base and J by 7 bases, leaving 11 bases between them. The CDR3 runs 14 residues. Germline V gene sequence: CDR1 SGHVS, CDR2 FQNEAQ. CDR3 in amino acids: CASSLGQGGNEQFF. CDR3 nucleotides: TGTGCCAGCAGCTTAGGGCAGGGGGGAAATGAGCAGTTCTTC.

This clone was detected only once. This chain joins TRBV28 and TRBJ1-1, with TRBD1 as a possible D gene (5 bases). The CDR3 covers 17 residues. In germline, CDR1 is MDHEN, CDR2 SYDVKM. Trimming removed 3 bases at V and 0 bases at J, with 17 bases between. The CDR3 DNA follows: TGTGCCAGCAGTTTTTTAAGCCCCCCAGGGCTGAACACTGAAGCTTTCTTT. Its translation: CASSFLSPPGLNTEAFF.

The J gene is TRBJ1-3, the V gene TRBV27, with 7 bases lining up with TRBD1. CDR1 MNHEY and CDR2 SMNVEV come from the germline V gene (reference sequence). Trimming removed 6 bases from V and 3 bases from J; junction bases left unmatched: 5. This CDR3 spans 14 amino acids. CDR3 protein: CASSPGQDGNTIYF. The DNA of the CDR3 is TGTGCCAGCAGCCCCGGACAGGATGGAAACACCATATATTTT.

The chain joins TRBV19 to TRBJ1-4; possible D gene TRBD1, 5 bases. CDR1 and CDR2 from the germline V gene are LNHDA and SQIVND (reference sequence). V was clipped by 0 bases and J by 10 bases, with 30 bases between them. The CDR3 spans 20 residues. The CDR3: CASSIDLRRLTGQHSLKLFF. The DNA for the CDR3 is TGTGCCAGTAGTATAGATCTAAGAAGGTTGACCGGACAACATAGCCTAAAACTGTTTTTT. Drawing the rest from reference TRBV19 and TRBJ1-4, the complete variable domain is DGGITQSPKYLFRKEGQNVTLSCEQNLNHDAMYWYRQDPGQGLRLIYYSQIVNDFQKGDIAEGYSVSREKKESFPLTVTSAQKNPTAFYLCASSIDLRRLTGQHSLKLFFGSGTQLSVL.

The chain recombines TRBV11-2 with TRBJ2-3; the D gene is possibly TRBD2 (6 bases). The CDR3 has 16 residues. With 6 bases removed from V and 1 base from J, the gap between germline ends came to 17 bases. Germline V CDR1 and CDR2: SGHAT, FQNNGV. CDR3 in amino acids: CASSPTSGGGTDTQYF. For the CDR3, the DNA is TGTGCCAGCAGTCCCACAAGCGGCGGGGGCACAGATACGCAGTATTTT.

The chain has TRBV19 and TRBJ2-1; tentatively, D is TRBD2 (6 bases). The V end was cut by 3 bases, the J end by 4 bases, with 10 bases between. The CDR3 runs to 14 residues. Germline CDR1 LNHDA, CDR2 SQIVND (reference sequence). This chain's CDR3 is CASSILSGYNEQFF. CDR3 sequence (DNA): TGTGCCAGTAGTATCCTAAGCGGGTACAATGAGCAGTTCTTC.

This rearrangement joins TRBV21-1 to TRBJ2-7; TRBD2 reflects the table's D call only, with no check against the DNA. TRBV21-1 is marked as a pseudogene. CDR3 length equals 12 residues. As DNA, the CDR3 is TGTGCCAGCACGGGACTAAGTTACGAGCAGTACTTC. The encoded protein is CASTGLSYEQYF.

CDR3 bases: TGTGCCAGCAGTGTCGGACAGGGGTTTGGAAACACCATATATTTT. This translates into CASSVGQGFGNTIYF. The chain links TRBV25-1 to TRBJ1-3; 9 nucleotides align to TRBD1. CDR3 length: 15 residues. Germline CDR1 MGHDK, CDR2 SYGVNS. With V trimmed by 4 bases and J by 3 bases, 4 bases remained unmatched.

The genes are TRBV19 and TRBJ2-7, with TRBD2 as a possible D gene (5 bases). The germline CDR1 and CDR2 sequences are LNHDA and SQIVND (reference sequence). V was shortened by 3 bases and J by 6 bases, with 15 bases between the two germline ends. The CDR3 runs to 14 residues. CDR3 DNA: TGTGCCAGTAGTATTGAAGGAGGCTTCCGCGAGCAGTACTTC. It specifies CASSIEGGFREQYF.

The rearrangement uses TRBV5-1 and TRBJ1-6; D is ambiguous. V was trimmed by 0 bases and J by 6 bases, leaving 10 bases between them. Germline values: CDR1 SGHRS, CDR2 YFSETQ. The CDR3 loop spans 15 amino acids. The CDR3 bases are TGCGCCAGCAGCTTGGAGCGGCCGGGTAATTCACCCCTCCACTTT. Residues: CASSLERPGNSPLHF.

The chain has TRBV5-6 and TRBJ1-3; no reliable D call. Germline V gene data show CDR1 as SGHDT and CDR2 as YYEEEE. V was shortened by 4 bases and J by 4 bases, with 6 bases between the two germline ends. This CDR3 has 12 residues. CDR3 sequence: CASSRTGNTIYF. CDR3 nucleotides: TGTGCCAGCAGCCGCACAGGAAACACCATATATTTT.

This sequence joins TRBV7-9 and TRBJ2-3; perhaps TRBD2 as D (5 bases). V was clipped by 2 bases and J by 5 bases, with 17 bases between them. Germline CDR1 is SEHNR and CDR2 is FQNEAQ (reference sequence). This CDR3 region has 16 residues. Written as DNA, the CDR3 is TGTGCCAGCAGCTTAAATAGTGGGAGTTTGGGAGATACGCAGTATTTT. Translating gives CASSLNSGSLGDTQYF.

V usage is TRBV18 and J usage is TRBJ2-6; TRBD2 aligns across 10 bases. CDR1 and CDR2 (germline): KGHSH, LQKENI. V trimming: 5 bases; J trimming: 0 bases; junction bases outside the gene matches: 4. This CDR3 region has 17 residues. The CDR3, as DNA: TGTGCCAGCTCAGTGCTAGCGGGAGACTCTGGGGCCAACGTCCTGACTTTC. It is translated as CASSVLAGDSGANVLTF.

This clone was seen only a few times. A read error may produce the germline difference seen at one junction end. The chain combines TRBV27 with TRBJ2-2; TRBD1 matches 11 bases. This CDR3 is 16 amino acids long. Germline V gene lookup returns CDR1 MNHEY and CDR2 SMNVEV (reference sequence). CDR3 protein: CASSCPGQGAGRGAVF. The CDR3 nucleotides are TGTGCCAGCAGTTGCCCCGGACAGGGGGCAGGGCGGGGAGCTGTTTTT.